This entry lists 5 T cell receptor beta chains sequenced from one sample in a study of cytomegalovirus exposure and HLA in healthy donors. The PCR contained 60 Vbeta and 13 Jbeta primers. TCRdb's copy holds only in-frame clones and misses some; the assay was immunoSEQ multiplex PCR. The table includes under 250,000 clones, 70% to 80% detected once. Sequences were obtained from PBMCs. The source of these receptors is a woman in her thirties in good health and CMV-seronegative.

The chain couples TRBV19 to TRBJ2-5, with D tentatively TRBD2 (5 bases). Germline lookup yields CDR1 LNHDA and CDR2 SQIVND (reference sequence). The CDR3 covers 14 residues. The V end was cut by 1 base, the J end by 2 bases, with 8 bases between. CDR3 bases: TGTGCCAGTAGTATAGGTCGGGGTCAAGAGACCCAGTACTTC. This codes for CASSIGRGQETQYF.

A few counts support this clone. This chain connects TRBV30 to TRBJ2-7, with 9 bases fitting TRBD1. The CDR3 spans 14 residues. V lost 1 base and J lost 2; bases outside the gene matches: 3. Germline V gene lookup returns CDR1 GTSNPN and CDR2 SVGIG (reference sequence). The CDR3 loop is CAWSGQGEPYEQYF. In nucleotides, the CDR3 is TGTGCCTGGAGTGGACAGGGGGAACCCTACGAGCAGTACTTC.

A note on this clone: One end of the junction does not line up with germline, which may come from a read error. The chain uses TRBV7-9 and TRBJ2-3; 11 nucleotides match TRBD2. The CDR3 totals 18 residues. Germline V gene sequence: CDR1 SEHNR, CDR2 FQNEAQ (reference sequence). CDR3 sequence (DNA): TGTTCCAGCAGCTTAGTACTAGCGGGAGTAGGGCGAGCAGATACGCAGTATTTT. It yields the protein CSSSLVLAGVGRADTQYF.

This chain links TRBV4-1 with TRBJ2-5; D is uncertain. TRBJ2-7 matches the DNA end more closely, so the J call is doubtful. Germline V gene lookup returns CDR1 MGHRA and CDR2 YSYEKL. The CDR3 is made up of 14 amino acids. CDR3 amino acids: CASSQEVSSYEQYF. DNA of the CDR3: TGCGCCAGCAGCCAAGAAGTCTCCTCCTACGAGCAGTACTTC.

The rearrangement joins TRBV4-1 to TRBJ2-1; 7 nucleotides align to TRBD2. The germline CDR1 and CDR2 sequences are MGHRA and YSYEKL. V dropped 0 bases and J dropped 8; count of bases not matched to a gene: 4. This CDR3 is 14 amino acids long. CDR3 nucleotides: TGCGCCAGCAGCCAAGATATTAGCGGGTATGAGCAGTTCTTC. Translated, it gives CASSQDISGYEQFF.